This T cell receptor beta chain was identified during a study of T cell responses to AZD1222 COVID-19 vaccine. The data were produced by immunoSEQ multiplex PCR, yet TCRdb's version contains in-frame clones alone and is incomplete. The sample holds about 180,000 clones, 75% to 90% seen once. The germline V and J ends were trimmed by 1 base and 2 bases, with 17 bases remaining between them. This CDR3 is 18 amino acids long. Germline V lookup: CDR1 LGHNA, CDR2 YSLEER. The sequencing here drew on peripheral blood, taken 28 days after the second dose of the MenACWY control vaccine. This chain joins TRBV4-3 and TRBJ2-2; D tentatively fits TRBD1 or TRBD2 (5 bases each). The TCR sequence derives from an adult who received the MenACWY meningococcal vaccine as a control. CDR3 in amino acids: CASSQGRITGPNTGELFF. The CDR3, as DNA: TGCGCCAGCAGCCAAGGTCGGATTACGGGGCCCAACACCGGGGAGCTGTTTTTT.